The rows below give T cell receptor beta chains drawn from one sample of a study of beta chain features in type 1 diabetes. Sequenced by immunoSEQ multiplex PCR; TCRdb stores in-frame clones only, minus some. This repertoire shows about 160,000 clones, approximately 9.1% found once; its top ten account for over 2%. Sequenced sample: central memory CD4+ T cells from blood. These receptors originate from a woman between 18 and 30 years old in good health. Both conserved end residues are part of each CDR3. A D gene is named only where the DNA matches it firmly. The size of a clone is reported for some rows only, either as once, few or many, or as a class for expanded clones.

clone_size	d_call	v_call	j_call	cdr3_nt	cdr3_aa
NA	NA	TRBV6-1	TRBJ1-1	TGTGCCAGCAGTTCGGGTGACGGTTCTGAAGCTTTCTTT	CASSSGDGSEAFF
NA	NA	TRBV7-2	TRBJ2-5	TGTGCCAGCAGGGATGGGACACAAGAGACCCAGTACTTC	CASRDGTQETQYF
NA	TRBD1	TRBV5-1	TRBJ1-1	TGCGCCAGCAGCCCGACAGGGGTTTTGAACACTGAAGCTTTCTTT	CASSPTGVLNTEAFF
NA	TRBD1	TRBV27	TRBJ1-1	TGTGCCAGCAGGCCACAGGGGGGCACTGAAGCTTTCTTT	CASRPQGGTEAFF
NA	TRBD1	TRBV7-3	TRBJ1-1	TGTGCCAGCAGCTTAACGGACAGGGAGGTAGCTTTCTTT	CASSLTDREVAFF
few	NA	TRBV6-5	TRBJ1-2	TGTGCCAGCAGTTTGGGAGGGCGTTCGAACTATGGCTACACCTTC	CASSLGGRSNYGYTF
NA	NA	TRBV6-5	TRBJ1-4	TGTGCCAGCAGTTACTCGCGGTGGCTGGAAAAACTGTTTTTT	CASSYSRWLEKLFF
few	TRBD2	TRBV25-1	TRBJ2-7	TGTGCCAGCAGTGGGGCCACTAGCGGGAGGGTCGGCGACGAGCAGTACTTC	CASSGATSGRVGDEQYF
few	TRBD1	TRBV9	TRBJ1-6	TGTGCCAGCAGCTTCGGACAGGGAGGTGGTTCACCCCTCCACTTT	CASSFGQGGGSPLHF
NA	TRBD1	TRBV4-1	TRBJ1-2	TGCGCCAGCAGCCAAGATCTACAGGGGGCTGGCTACACCTTC	CASSQDLQGAGYTF
few	NA	TRBV18	TRBJ2-1	TGTGCCAGCTCCCCCAGGACTGGGGTCCTAAATGAGCAGTTCTTC	CASSPRTGVLNEQFF
NA	TRBD2	TRBV19	TRBJ2-3	TGTGCCAGTAGGGCCGTAGCGGGAGCGATATCAGATACGCAGTATTTT	CASRAVAGAISDTQYF
NA	TRBD1	TRBV6-6	TRBJ2-7	TGTGCCAGCAGGCCCGGGACAGGGGGCATCTACGAGCAGTACTTC	CASRPGTGGIYEQYF
few	NA	TRBV19	TRBJ2-7	TGTGCCAGTAGTGTTACGCCGGGACACTCAGCCTACGAGCAGTACTTC	CASSVTPGHSAYEQYF
NA	NA	TRBV12-5	TRBJ2-1	TGTGCTAGTGGTTTGGTTTTGCCCCCGACTAGGAACAATGAGCAGTTCTTC	CASGLVLPPTRNNEQFF
NA	TRBD1	TRBV30	TRBJ1-5	TGTGCCTGGAGCAAGTCGGGACAGGGAAATCAGCCCCAGCATTTT	CAWSKSGQGNQPQHF
NA	TRBD1	TRBV14	TRBJ2-3	TGTGCCAGCAGCGGCGGAGGGACAGGACCAGATACGCAGTATTTT	CASSGGGTGPDTQYF
few	NA	TRBV19	TRBJ1-2	TGTGCCAGTACCAAAGGTTCTTTTGAGGTCTATGGCTACACCTTC	CASTKGSFEVYGYTF